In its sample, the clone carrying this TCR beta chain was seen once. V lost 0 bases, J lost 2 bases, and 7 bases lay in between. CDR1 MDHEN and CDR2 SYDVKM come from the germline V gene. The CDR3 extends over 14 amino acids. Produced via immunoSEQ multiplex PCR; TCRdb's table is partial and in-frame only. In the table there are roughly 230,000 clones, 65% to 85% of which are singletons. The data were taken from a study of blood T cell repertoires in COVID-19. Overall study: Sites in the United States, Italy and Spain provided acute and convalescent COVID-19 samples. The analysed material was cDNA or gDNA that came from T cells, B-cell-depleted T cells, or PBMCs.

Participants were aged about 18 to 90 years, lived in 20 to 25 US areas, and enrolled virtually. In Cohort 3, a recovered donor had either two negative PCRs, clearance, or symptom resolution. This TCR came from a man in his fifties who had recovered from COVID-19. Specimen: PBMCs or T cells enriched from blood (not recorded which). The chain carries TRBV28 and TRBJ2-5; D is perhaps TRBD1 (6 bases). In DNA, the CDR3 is TGTGCCAGCAGTTTATGGGGGGCACAAGAGACCCAGTACTTC. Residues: CASSLWGAQETQYF.